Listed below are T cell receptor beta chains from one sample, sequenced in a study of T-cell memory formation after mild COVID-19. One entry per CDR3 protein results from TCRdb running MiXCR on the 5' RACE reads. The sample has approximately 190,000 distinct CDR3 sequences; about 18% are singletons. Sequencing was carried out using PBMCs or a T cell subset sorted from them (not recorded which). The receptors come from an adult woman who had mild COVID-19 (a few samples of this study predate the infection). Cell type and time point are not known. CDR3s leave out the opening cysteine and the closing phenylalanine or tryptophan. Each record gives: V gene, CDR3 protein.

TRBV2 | ASSEERGQETQY
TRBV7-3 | ASSPGQGLGTDTQY
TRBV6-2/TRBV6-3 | ASSAGGETQY
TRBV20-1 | SASPPGLSDTQY
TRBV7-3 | ASSRSLQADTQY
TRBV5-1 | ASSLVHSDTQY
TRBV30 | ASRTGLRLEAF
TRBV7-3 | ASSSGLVGELF
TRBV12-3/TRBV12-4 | ASSRTSRPYEQY
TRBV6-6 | ASRPTSGSAEAF
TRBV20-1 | SARTSGANTGELF
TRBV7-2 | ASSLTGPLNTIY
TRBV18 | ASSPDRGTPLH
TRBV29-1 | SVETGGPKNIQY
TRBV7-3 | ASSLGVSNTGELF
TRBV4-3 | ASSQVGRVEQF
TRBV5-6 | ASSLAGTTYEQY
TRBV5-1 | ASSLAGSGNEQF
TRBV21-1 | ASSNGQPLH
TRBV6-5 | ASSSGQMIYGYT
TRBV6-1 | ASSRRGQGDYGYT
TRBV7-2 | ASSLRSSTDTQY